This T cell receptor beta chain was sequenced for a study of CD8 T cells in Susac syndrome. This CDR3 spans 14 amino acids. V was cut by 6 bases and J by 3 bases, with 11 bases left in between. CDR1 and CDR2 from the germline V gene are MRHNA and SNTAGT. With random hexamers, 0.5 to 1 ug RNA was reverse transcribed. Using its own MiXCR run on the immunoSEQ multiplex PCR reads, TCRdb lists one record per CDR3 protein. Found here are over 350,000 distinct CDR3 sequences, 85% of them singletons; the top ten hold approximately 0.12%. Sequencing used CD8+ T cells from PBMCs. J is TRBJ2-2 and V is TRBV6-4; D possibly uses TRBD1 or TRBD2 (6 bases each). The clonotype comes from a human donor with multiple sclerosis. This CDR3 is CASRLGGYTGELFF. The DNA for the CDR3 is TGTGCCAGCAGATTAGGGGGGTACACCGGGGAGCTGTTTTTT.